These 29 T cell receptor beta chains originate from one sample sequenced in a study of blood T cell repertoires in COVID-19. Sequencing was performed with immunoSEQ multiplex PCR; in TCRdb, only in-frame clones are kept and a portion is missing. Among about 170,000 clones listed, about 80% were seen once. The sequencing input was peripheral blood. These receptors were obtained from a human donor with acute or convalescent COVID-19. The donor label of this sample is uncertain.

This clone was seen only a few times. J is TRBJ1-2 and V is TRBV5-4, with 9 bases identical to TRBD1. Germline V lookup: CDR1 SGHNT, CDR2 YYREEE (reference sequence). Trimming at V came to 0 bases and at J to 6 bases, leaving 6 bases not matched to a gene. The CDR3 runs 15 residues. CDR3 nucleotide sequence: TGTGCCAGCAGCTTGGGCCACAGGGGGCAAGATGGCTACACCTTC. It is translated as CASSLGHRGQDGYTF.

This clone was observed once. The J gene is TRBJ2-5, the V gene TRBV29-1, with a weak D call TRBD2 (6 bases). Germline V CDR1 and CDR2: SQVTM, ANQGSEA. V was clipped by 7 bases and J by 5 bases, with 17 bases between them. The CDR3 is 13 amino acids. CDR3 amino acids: CSALGGEGETQYF. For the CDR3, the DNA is TGCAGCGCCTTGGGGGGAGAGGGGGAGACCCAGTACTTC.

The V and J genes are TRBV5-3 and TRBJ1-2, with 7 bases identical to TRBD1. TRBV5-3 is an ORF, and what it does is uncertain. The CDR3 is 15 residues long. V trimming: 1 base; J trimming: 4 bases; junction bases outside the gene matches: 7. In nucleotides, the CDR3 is TGTGCCAGAAGCTTGAGACAGGGAGTATTCTATGGCTACACCTTC. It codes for CARSLRQGVFYGYTF.

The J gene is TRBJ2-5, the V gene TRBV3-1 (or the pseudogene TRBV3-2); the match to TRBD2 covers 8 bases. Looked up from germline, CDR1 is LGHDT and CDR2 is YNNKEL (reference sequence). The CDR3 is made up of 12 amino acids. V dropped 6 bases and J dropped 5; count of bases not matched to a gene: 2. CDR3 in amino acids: CASSRLAETQYF. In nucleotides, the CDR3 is TGTGCCAGCAGTCGACTAGCGGAGACCCAGTACTTC.

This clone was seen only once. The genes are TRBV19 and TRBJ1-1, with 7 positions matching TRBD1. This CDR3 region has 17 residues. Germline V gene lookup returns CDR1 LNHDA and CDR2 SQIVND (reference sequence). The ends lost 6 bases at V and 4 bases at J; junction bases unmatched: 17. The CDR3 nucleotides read TGTGCCAGTAGCGAACGACGTACAGGGGTTGGTAGCACTGAAGCTTTCTTT. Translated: CASSERRTGVGSTEAFF.

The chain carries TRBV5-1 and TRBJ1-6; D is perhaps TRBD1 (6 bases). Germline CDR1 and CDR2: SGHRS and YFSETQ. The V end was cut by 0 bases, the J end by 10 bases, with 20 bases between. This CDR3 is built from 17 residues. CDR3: CASSLELRGAGQSPLHF. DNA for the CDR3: TGCGCCAGCAGCTTGGAACTTCGGGGGGCAGGGCAATCACCCCTCCACTTT. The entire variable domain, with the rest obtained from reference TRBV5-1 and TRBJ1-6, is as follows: KAGVTQTPRYLIKTRGQQVTLSCSPISGHRSVSWYQQTPGQGLQFLFEYFSETQRNKGNFPGRFSGRQFSNSRSEMNVSTLELGDSALYLCASSLELRGAGQSPLHFGNGTRLTVT.

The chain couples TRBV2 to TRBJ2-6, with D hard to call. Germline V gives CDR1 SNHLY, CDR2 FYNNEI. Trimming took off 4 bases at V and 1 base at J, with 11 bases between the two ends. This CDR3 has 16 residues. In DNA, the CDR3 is TGTGCCAGCAGTGCAGTCACCCCGTCTGGGGCCAACGTCCTGACTTTC. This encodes CASSAVTPSGANVLTF.

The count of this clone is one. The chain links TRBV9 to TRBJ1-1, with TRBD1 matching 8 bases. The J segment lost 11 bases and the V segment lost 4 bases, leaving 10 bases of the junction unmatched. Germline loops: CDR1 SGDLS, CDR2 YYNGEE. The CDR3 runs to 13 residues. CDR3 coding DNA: TGTGCCAGCAGCCTAGGACAGGGCGCCGGGGCTTTCTTT. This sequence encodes CASSLGQGAGAFF.

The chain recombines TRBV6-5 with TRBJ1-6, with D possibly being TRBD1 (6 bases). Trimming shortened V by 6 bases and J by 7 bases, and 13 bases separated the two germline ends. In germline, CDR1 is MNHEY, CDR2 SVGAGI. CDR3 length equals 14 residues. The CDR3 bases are TGTGCCAGCAGGGGAGGGGGGGCAAATTCACCCCTCCACTTT. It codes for CASRGGGANSPLHF.

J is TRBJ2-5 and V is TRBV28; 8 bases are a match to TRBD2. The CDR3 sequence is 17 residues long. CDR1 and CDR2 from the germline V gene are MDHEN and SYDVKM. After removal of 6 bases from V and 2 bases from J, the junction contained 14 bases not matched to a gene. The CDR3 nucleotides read TGTGCCAGCAGCGCCGGAGGGGCGGGAGGCGGGCAAGAGACCCAGTACTTC. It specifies CASSAGGAGGGQETQYF.

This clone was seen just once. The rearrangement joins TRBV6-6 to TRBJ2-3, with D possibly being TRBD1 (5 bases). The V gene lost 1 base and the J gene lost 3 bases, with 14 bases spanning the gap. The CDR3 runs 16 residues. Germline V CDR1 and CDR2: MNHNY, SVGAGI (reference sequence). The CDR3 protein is CASSYFRQGSTDTQYF. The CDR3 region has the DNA TGTGCCAGCAGTTACTTTAGGCAGGGATCGACAGATACGCAGTATTTT.

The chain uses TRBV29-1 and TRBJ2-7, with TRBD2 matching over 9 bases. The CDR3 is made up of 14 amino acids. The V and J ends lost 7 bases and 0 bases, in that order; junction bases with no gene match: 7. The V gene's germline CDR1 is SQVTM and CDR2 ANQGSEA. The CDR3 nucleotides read TGCAGCGCAAAAGCGGGAGGATCCTCCTACGAGCAGTACTTC. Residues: CSAKAGGSSYEQYF.

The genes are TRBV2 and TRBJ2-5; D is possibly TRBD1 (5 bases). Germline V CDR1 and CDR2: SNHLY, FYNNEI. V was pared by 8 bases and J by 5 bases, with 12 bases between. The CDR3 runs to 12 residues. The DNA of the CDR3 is TGTGCCAGCCGCAGGGTTCCGGAGACCCAGTACTTC. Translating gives CASRRVPETQYF.

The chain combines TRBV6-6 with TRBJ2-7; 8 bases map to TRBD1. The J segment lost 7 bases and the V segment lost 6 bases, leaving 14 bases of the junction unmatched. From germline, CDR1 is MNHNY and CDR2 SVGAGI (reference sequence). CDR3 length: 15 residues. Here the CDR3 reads CASRGGRGPLEEQYF. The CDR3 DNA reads TGTGCCAGCAGGGGGGGCAGGGGGCCATTAGAGGAGCAGTACTTC.

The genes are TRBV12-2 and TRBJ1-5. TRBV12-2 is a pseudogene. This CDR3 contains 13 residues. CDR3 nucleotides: TGTGCAAGTCGCTTAAATCTAAATCAGCCCCAGCATTTT. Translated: CASRLNLNQPQHF.

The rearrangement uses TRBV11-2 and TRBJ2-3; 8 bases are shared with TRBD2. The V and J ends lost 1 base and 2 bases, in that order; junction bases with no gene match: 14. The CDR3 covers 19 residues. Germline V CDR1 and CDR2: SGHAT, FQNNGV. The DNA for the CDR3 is TGTGCCAGCAGCTTAGTGGGCGCAGCTAGCGGGTATCTCACAGATACGCAGTATTTT. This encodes CASSLVGAASGYLTDTQYF. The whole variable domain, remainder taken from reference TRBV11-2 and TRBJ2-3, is EAGVAQSPRYKIIEKRQSVAFWCNPISGHATLYWYQQILGQGPKLLIQFQNNGVVDDSQLPKDRFSAERLKGVDSTLKIQPAKLEDSAVYLCASSLVGAASGYLTDTQYFGPGTRLTVL.

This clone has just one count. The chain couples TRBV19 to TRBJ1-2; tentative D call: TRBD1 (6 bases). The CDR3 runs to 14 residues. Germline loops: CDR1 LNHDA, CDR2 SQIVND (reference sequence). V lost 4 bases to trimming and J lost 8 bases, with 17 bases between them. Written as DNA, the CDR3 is TGTGCCAGTAGTACCCGCGTTGACAGGCGCGGCTACACCTTC. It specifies CASSTRVDRRGYTF.

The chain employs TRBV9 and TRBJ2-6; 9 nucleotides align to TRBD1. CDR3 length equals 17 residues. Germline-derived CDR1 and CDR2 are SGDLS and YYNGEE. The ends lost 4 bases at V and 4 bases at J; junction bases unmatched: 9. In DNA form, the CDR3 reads TGTGCCAGCAGCCTACGGACAGGGGTGTACGGGGCCAACGTCCTGACTTTC. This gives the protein CASSLRTGVYGANVLTF.

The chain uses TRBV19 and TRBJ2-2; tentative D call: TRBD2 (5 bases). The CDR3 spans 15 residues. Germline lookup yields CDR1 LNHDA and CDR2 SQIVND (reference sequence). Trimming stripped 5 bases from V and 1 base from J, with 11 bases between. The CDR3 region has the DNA TGTGCCAGTAGTTTCCGCCGGGAGAACACCGGGGAGCTGTTTTTT. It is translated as CASSFRRENTGELFF.

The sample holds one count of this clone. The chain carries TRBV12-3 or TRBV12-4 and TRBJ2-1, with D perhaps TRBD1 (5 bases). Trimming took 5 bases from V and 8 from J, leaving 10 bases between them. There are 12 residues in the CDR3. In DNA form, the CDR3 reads TGTGCCAGCAGTCGGACATTAGATGAGCAGTTCTTC. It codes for CASSRTLDEQFF.

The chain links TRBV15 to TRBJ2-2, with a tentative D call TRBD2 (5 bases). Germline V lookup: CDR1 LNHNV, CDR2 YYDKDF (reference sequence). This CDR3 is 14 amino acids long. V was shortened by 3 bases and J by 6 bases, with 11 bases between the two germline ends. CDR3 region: CATSSLRGSGELFF. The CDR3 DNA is TGTGCCACCAGCAGTCTACGGGGATCCGGGGAGCTGTTTTTT. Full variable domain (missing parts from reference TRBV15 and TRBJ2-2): DAMVIQNPRYQVTQFGKPVTLSCSQTLNHNVMYWYQQKSSQAPKLLFHYYDKDFNNEADTPDNFQSRRPNTSFCFLDIRSPGLGDTAMYLCATSSLRGSGELFFGEGSRLTVL.

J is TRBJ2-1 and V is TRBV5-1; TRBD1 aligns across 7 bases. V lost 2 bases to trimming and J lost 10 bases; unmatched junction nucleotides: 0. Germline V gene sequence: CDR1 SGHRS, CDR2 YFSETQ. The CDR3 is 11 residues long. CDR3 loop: CASSLQGEQFF. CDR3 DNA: TGCGCCAGCAGCTTACAGGGGGAGCAGTTCTTC.

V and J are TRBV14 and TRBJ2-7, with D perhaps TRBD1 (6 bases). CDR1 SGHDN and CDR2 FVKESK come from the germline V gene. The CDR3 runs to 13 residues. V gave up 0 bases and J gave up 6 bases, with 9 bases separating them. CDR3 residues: CASSQDLGAEQYF. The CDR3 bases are TGTGCCAGCAGCCAAGATCTGGGGGCCGAGCAGTACTTC.

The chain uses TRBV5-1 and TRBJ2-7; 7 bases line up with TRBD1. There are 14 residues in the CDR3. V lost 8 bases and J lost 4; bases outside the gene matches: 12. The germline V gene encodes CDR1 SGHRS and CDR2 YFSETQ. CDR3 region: CASRTGEKVYEQYF. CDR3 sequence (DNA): TGCGCCAGTAGAACAGGGGAAAAGGTTTACGAGCAGTACTTC.

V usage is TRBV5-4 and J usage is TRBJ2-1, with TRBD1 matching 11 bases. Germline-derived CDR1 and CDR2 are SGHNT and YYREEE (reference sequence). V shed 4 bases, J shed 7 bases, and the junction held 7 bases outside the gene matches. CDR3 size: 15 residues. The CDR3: CASSPGTGGFNEQFF. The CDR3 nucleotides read TGTGCCAGCAGCCCCGGGACAGGGGGTTTTAATGAGCAGTTCTTC.

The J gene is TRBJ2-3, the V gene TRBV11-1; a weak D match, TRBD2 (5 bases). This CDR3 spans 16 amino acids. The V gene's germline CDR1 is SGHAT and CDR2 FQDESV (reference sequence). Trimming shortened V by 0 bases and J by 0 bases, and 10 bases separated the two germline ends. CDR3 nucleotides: TGTGCCAGCAGCTTAGCTGGTAGCGAGAGCACAGATACGCAGTATTTT. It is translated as CASSLAGSESTDTQYF.

The CDR3 sequence is CASSYGRDPADTQYF. CDR3 bases: TGTGCCAGCAGTTACGGGCGGGACCCGGCAGATACGCAGTATTTT. This chain links TRBV6-5 with TRBJ2-3; possible D gene TRBD2, 6 bases. The CDR3 extends over 15 amino acids. The germline V and J ends were trimmed by 2 bases and 4 bases, with 13 bases remaining between them. Germline CDR1 MNHEY, CDR2 SVGAGI.

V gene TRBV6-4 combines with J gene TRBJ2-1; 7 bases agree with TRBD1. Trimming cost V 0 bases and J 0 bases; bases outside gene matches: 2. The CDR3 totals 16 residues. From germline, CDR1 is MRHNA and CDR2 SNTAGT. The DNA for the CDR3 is TGTGCCAGCAGTGACTCAGCAGGGGGCTCCTACAATGAGCAGTTCTTC. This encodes CASSDSAGGSYNEQFF.

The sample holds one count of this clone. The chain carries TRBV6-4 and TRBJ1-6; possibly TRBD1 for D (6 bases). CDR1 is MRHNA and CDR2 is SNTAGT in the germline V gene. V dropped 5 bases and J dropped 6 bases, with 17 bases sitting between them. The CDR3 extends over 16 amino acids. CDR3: CASSTIVGTSNSPLHF. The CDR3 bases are TGTGCCAGCAGTACAATTGTCGGGACAAGTAATTCACCCCTCCACTTT.